Sequencing of this TCR beta chain was carried out in a study of CD8 T cells in Susac syndrome. Relapsing-remitting disease, either stable or active, was present in the multiple sclerosis controls, who were treatment-naive patients. Random hexamers were used to reverse transcribe roughly 0.45 to 1 ug of RNA. A multiplex approach, immunoSEQ multiplex PCR, amplified TCR beta CDR3 across 54 Vbeta and 13 Jbeta. TCRdb re-called the immunoSEQ multiplex PCR reads through MiXCR, storing one row per CDR3 protein. The repertoire consists of 170,000 or so distinct CDR3 sequences, with under 95% occurring once and the leading ten covering approximately 0.09%. Specimen: CD4+ T cells from PBMCs. This sequence originates from a human donor with multiple sclerosis.

The CDR3: CASRGSGVSRETQYF. The CDR3 coding sequence is TGTGCCAGCAGGGGTAGCGGGGTCTCTAGGGAGACCCAGTACTTC. V usage is TRBV7-9 and J usage is TRBJ2-5, with 8 bases aligning to TRBD2. Germline V CDR1 and CDR2: SEHNR, FQNEAQ (reference sequence). CDR3 length: 15 residues. V dropped 6 bases and J dropped 5; count of bases not matched to a gene: 11.